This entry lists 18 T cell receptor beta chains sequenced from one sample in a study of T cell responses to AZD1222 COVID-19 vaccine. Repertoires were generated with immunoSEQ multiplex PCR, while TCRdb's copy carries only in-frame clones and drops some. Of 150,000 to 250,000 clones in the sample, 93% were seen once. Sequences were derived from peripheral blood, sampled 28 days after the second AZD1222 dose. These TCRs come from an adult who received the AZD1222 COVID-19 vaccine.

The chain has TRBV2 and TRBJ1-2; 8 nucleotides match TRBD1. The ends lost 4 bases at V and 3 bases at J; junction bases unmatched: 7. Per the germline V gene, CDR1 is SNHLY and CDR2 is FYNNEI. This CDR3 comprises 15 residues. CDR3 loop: CASSARQGPYYGYTF. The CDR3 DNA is TGTGCCAGCAGTGCCAGACAGGGGCCCTACTATGGCTACACCTTC.

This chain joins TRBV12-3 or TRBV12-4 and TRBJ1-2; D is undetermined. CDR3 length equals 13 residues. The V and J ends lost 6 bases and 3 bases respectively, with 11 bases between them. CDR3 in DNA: TGTGCCAGCAGCGTTGACGGGTACTATGGCTACACCTTC. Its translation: CASSVDGYYGYTF.

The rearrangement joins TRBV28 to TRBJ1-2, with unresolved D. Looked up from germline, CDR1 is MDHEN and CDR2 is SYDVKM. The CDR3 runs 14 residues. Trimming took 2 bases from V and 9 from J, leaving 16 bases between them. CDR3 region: CASSLSGLGYRYTF. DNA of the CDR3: TGTGCCAGCAGTTTAAGTGGCCTGGGATATCGCTACACCTTC.

For the CDR3, the DNA is TGTGCCAGCAGTGGACAGGGACCTAACTATGGCTACACCTTC. This gives the protein CASSGQGPNYGYTF. The chain uses TRBV27 and TRBJ1-2; TRBD1 matches at 8 bases. The CDR3 totals 14 residues. Looked up from germline, CDR1 is MNHEY and CDR2 is SMNVEV (reference sequence). J gave up 0 bases and V 5 bases, and 2 bases lay outside the gene matches.

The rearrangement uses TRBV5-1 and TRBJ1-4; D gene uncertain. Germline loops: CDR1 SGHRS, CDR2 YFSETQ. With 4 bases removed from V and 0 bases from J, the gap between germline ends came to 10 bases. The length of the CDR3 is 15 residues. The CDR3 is CASSPQRATNEKLFF. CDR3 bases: TGCGCCAGCAGCCCACAGAGGGCAACTAATGAAAAACTGTTTTTT.

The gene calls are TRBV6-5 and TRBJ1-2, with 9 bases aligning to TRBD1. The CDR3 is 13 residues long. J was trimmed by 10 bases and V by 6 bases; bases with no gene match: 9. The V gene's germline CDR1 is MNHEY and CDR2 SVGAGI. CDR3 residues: CASSWTGVKDYTF. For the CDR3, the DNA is TGTGCCAGCAGCTGGACAGGGGTGAAGGACTACACCTTC.

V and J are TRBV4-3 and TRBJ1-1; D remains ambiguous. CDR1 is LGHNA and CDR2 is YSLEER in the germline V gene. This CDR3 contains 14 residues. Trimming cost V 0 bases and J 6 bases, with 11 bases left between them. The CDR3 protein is CASSQELGTPEAFF. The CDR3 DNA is TGCGCCAGCAGCCAAGAATTGGGCACCCCTGAAGCTTTCTTT.

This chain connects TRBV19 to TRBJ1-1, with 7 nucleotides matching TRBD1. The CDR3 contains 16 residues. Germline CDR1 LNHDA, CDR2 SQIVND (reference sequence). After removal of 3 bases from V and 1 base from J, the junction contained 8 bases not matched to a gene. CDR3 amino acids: CASSIRTGAQNTEAFF. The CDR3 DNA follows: TGTGCCAGTAGTATCCGAACAGGGGCCCAGAACACTGAAGCTTTCTTT.

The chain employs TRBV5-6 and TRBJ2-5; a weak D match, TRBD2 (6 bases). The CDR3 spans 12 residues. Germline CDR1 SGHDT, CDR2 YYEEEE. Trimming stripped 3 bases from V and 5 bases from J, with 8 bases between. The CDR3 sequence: CASSWDSETQYF. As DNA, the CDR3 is TGTGCCAGCAGCTGGGACTCGGAGACCCAGTACTTC.

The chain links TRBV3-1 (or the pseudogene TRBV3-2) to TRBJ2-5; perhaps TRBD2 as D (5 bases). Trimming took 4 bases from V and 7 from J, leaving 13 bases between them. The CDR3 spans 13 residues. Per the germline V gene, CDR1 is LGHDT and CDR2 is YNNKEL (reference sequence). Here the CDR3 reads CASSRTSSGTQYF. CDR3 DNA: TGTGCCAGCAGCCGTACTAGTTCTGGGACCCAGTACTTC.

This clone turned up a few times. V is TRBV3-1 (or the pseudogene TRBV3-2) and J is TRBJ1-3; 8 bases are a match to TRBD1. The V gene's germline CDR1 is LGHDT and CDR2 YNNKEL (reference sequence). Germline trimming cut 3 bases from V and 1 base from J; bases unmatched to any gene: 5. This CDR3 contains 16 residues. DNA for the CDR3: TGTGCCAGCAGCCAGCAGGACAGGGCTTCTGGAAACACCATATATTTT. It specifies CASSQQDRASGNTIYF.

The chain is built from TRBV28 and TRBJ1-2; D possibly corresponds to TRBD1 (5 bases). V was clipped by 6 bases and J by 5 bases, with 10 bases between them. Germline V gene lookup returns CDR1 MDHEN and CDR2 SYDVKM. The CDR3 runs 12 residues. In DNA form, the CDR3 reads TGTGCCAGCAGCCCCGGGGGGTATGGCTACACCTTC. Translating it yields CASSPGGYGYTF.

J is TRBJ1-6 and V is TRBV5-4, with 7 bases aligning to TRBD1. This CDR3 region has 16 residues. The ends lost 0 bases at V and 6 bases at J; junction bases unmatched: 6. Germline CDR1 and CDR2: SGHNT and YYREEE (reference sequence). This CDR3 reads CASSLGQGVLNSPLHF. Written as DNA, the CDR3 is TGTGCCAGCAGCTTGGGGCAGGGGGTGCTTAATTCACCCCTCCACTTT. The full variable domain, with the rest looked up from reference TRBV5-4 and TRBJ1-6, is ETGVTQSPTHLIKTRGQQVTLRCSSQSGHNTVSWYQQALGQGPQFIFQYYREEENGRGNFPPRFSGLQFPNYSSELNVNALELDDSALYLCASSLGQGVLNSPLHFGNGTRLTVT.

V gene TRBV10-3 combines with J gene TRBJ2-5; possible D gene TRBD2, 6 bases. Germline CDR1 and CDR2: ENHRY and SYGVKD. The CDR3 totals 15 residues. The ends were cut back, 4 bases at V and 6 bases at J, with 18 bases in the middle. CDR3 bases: TGTGCCATCAGTGCCGCGGACGCCCGGGGGAAGACCCAGTACTTC. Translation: CAISAADARGKTQYF.

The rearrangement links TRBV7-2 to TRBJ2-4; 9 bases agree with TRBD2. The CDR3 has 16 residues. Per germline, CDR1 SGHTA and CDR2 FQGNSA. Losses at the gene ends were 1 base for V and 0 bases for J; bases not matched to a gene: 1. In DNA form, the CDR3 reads TGTGCCAGCAGCTTAGGCGGGGGGGTAGCCAAAAACATTCAGTACTTC. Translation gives CASSLGGGVAKNIQYF.

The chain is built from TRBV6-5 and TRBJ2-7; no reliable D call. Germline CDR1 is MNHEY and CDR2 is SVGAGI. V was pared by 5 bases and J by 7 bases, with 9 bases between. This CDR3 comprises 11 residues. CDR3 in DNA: TGTGCCAGCAGTACACAAGGGGAGCAGTACTTC. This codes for CASSTQGEQYF.

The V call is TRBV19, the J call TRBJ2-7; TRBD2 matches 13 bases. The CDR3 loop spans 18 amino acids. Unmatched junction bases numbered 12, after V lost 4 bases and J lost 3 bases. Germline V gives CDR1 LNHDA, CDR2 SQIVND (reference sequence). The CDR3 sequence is CASSNPRGLAGEGYEQYF. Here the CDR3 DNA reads TGTGCCAGTAGTAACCCAAGAGGACTAGCGGGGGAGGGCTACGAGCAGTACTTC.

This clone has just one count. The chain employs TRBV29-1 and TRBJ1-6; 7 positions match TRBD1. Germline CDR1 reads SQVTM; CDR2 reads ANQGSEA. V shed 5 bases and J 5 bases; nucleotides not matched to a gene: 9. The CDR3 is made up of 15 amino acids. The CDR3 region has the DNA TGCAGCGTTCGGAAAGGGACAGCTGATAATTCACCCCTCCACTTT. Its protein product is CSVRKGTADNSPLHF.